A selection of T cell receptor beta chains follows, all from one sample in a study of human T cells and chemical hapten exposure. TCRdb itself ran the RACE reads through MiXCR, one entry per CDR3 protein. The data contain roughly 380,000 distinct CDR3 sequences, under 6.5% of them singletons. The sample was whole blood, taken in connection with sensitization to the hapten diphenylcyclopropenone (DPC). The receptors come from a young woman with alopecia areata. Some clones in this sample may be carry-over from other donors' samples. The conserved cysteine and the conserved F or W are not part of the CDR3 here. D genes are given only for firm matches. Rows may omit the clone size; those that give it use once, few, many or a size class.

ASRGLAGADTQY,.,TRBV3-1,.
ASSHTVTDTQY,.,TRBV7-6,many
ASSLGRGTGGYT,.,TRBV11-2,.
ASSSLTGGTGELF,TRBD1,TRBV7-2,many
ASSNANVLT,.,TRBV2,few
ASSLTSGAYNEQF,.,TRBV21-1,many
SARDSRSTDTQY,.,TRBV20-1,few
ASSLDPGRGVETQY,.,TRBV7-7,.
ASSLRRGRAYEQY,.,TRBV28,many
ASSGGSGVPSYNEQF,.,TRBV7-9,few
SVEGGGTHDYGYT,.,TRBV29-1,many
ASSPFLDRNQPQH,.,TRBV6-5,many
ASSLGTGTNSPLH,TRBD1,TRBV12-3/TRBV12-4,.
ASSQEMGSGEQY,.,TRBV3-1,.
ASSLDSAGELF,.,TRBV5-1,many
ASSLWVAASTDTQY,.,TRBV27,many
SARDPNTVDTQY,.,TRBV20-1,few